One and the same sample provided the 17 T cell receptor beta chains below, sequenced in a study of shared clonotypes between healthy human individuals. Terminally differentiated effector memory CD45RA+ cells were left out of the naive CD8 fraction, which was CD45RO-negative and positively selected for CCR7. Generated by immunoSEQ multiplex PCR, the TCRdb table keeps only in-frame clones and is missing some. The top ten clones hold approximately 1.7% of a sample with a few million clones, 93% of them seen once. Sequenced input: naive CD8+ T cells from PBMCs. The receptor set was obtained from a man between 18 and 35 years old in good health. Some clones in this sample may be carry-over from other donors' samples.

This clone appeared a few times. The genes are TRBV19 and TRBJ1-2; D ambiguous. CDR3 length: 13 amino acids. With 5 bases removed from V and 7 bases from J, the gap between germline ends came to 14 bases. Germline CDR1 LNHDA, CDR2 SQIVND (reference sequence). CDR3 sequence reads: CASSRHAPLGYTF. As DNA, the CDR3 is TGTGCCAGTAGTCGGCATGCCCCCCTTGGCTACACCTTC.

The chain uses TRBV7-9 and TRBJ1-5; possibly TRBD1 for D (6 bases). The CDR3 has 17 residues. The V end lost 5 bases, the J end lost 1 base, and 18 bases lay between the germline ends. Germline V lookup: CDR1 SEHNR, CDR2 FQNEAQ (reference sequence). CDR3 residues: CASSRYPGGISNQPQHF. Written as DNA, the CDR3 is TGTGCCAGCAGCCGATATCCGGGGGGCATAAGCAATCAGCCCCAGCATTTT.

The chain carries TRBV7-8 and TRBJ2-7; D is ambiguous. CDR1 and CDR2 from the germline V gene are SGHVS and FQNEAQ. This CDR3 region has 14 residues. The germline V and J ends were trimmed by 5 bases and 3 bases, with 14 bases remaining between them. This CDR3 is CASSVSRTNYEQYF. The CDR3 nucleotides read TGTGCCAGCAGCGTCTCGCGAACTAACTACGAGCAGTACTTC.

CDR3 residues: CAIQISMNTEAFF. The CDR3 DNA sequence: TGTGCCATACAGATTTCTATGAACACTGAAGCTTTCTTT. The chain links TRBV15 to TRBJ1-1; D ambiguous. The CDR3 length is 13 residues. V lost 10 bases, J lost 0 bases, and 12 bases lay in between. Germline-derived CDR1 and CDR2 are LNHNV and YYDKDF (reference sequence).

A note on this clone: This CDR3 is also generated by other DNA sequences in the sample. The gene calls are TRBV7-9 and TRBJ2-7; weak D call: TRBD1 (6 bases). Trimming left V 5 bases short and J 4 bases short, with 12 bases between. Per the germline V gene, CDR1 is SEHNR and CDR2 is FQNEAQ (reference sequence). This CDR3 comprises 13 residues. DNA for the CDR3: TGTGCCAGCAGCCGTCCAGGGGATTACGAGCAGTACTTC. Its protein is CASSRPGDYEQYF.

The rearrangement links TRBV6-1 to TRBJ2-7; 10 positions match TRBD1. The junction had 8 bases not matched to a gene; V was cut back by 6 bases and J by 0 bases. This CDR3 region has 16 residues. CDR1 is MNHNS and CDR2 is SASEGT in the germline V gene. CDR3 DNA: TGTGCCAGCAGGGAATGGACAGGGGGTAACTCCTACGAGCAGTACTTC. Amino acids: CASREWTGGNSYEQYF.

A note on this clone: Other DNA sequences of this sample code for an identical CDR3. The rearrangement links TRBV7-9 to TRBJ1-2; D gene unclear. The CDR3 runs to 14 residues. The V end lost 1 base, the J end lost 6 bases, and 12 bases lay between the germline ends. Per germline, CDR1 SEHNR and CDR2 FQNEAQ (reference sequence). The CDR3 DNA follows: TGTGCCAGCAGCTTAGTGGGCGCGGGGAATGGCTACACCTTC. This gives the protein CASSLVGAGNGYTF.

The CDR3 DNA is TGTGCCAGCAGCGTATTACGGGGGGGCAATGAGCAGTTCTTC. It encodes CASSVLRGGNEQFF. The chain carries TRBV9 and TRBJ2-1; 8 bases align to TRBD2. J was trimmed by 6 bases and V by 1 base; bases with no gene match: 3. The germline V gene encodes CDR1 SGDLS and CDR2 YYNGEE. The CDR3 covers 14 residues.

The chain uses TRBV5-1 and TRBJ2-1, with D unresolved. Per germline, CDR1 SGHRS and CDR2 YFSETQ. The germline V and J ends were trimmed by 3 bases and 9 bases, with 7 bases remaining between them. The CDR3 is made up of 11 amino acids. The CDR3 region is CASSYKGEQFF. The CDR3 DNA reads TGCGCCAGCAGCTACAAGGGTGAGCAGTTCTTC.

This clone turned up a few times. Distinct nucleotide sequences in the sample also encode this CDR3. This sequence joins TRBV27 and TRBJ1-1; tentatively, D is TRBD1 (6 bases). The CDR3 is 13 residues long. V was clipped by 6 bases and J by 5 bases, with 13 bases between them. Per the germline V gene, CDR1 is MNHEY and CDR2 is SMNVEV (reference sequence). CDR3 residues: CASSPTGWTEAFF. Written as DNA, the CDR3 is TGTGCCAGCAGCCCCACAGGGTGGACTGAAGCTTTCTTT.

This chain links TRBV10-1 with TRBJ1-2; D gene uncertain. V lost 6 bases to trimming and J lost 0 bases, with 11 bases between them. Germline V gives CDR1 WNHNN, CDR2 SYGVQD (reference sequence). This CDR3 is 14 amino acids long. CDR3 sequence (DNA): TGCGCCAGCAGCCCGCCCGGGACTAACTATGGCTACACCTTC. It yields the protein CASSPPGTNYGYTF.

The gene calls are TRBV27 and TRBJ2-1, with D perhaps being TRBD1 or TRBD2 (5 bases each). The CDR3 extends over 14 amino acids. Germline loops: CDR1 MNHEY, CDR2 SMNVEV (reference sequence). Trimming shortened V by 3 bases and J by 2 bases, and 8 bases separated the two germline ends. The CDR3 loop is CASSFGDAYNEQFF. Written as DNA, the CDR3 is TGTGCCAGCAGTTTTGGGGACGCCTACAATGAGCAGTTCTTC.

The chain joins TRBV29-1 to TRBJ2-7; D possibly corresponds to TRBD1 (6 bases). The CDR3 has 14 amino acids. Trimming removed 6 bases at V and 5 bases at J, with 20 bases between. CDR1 is SQVTM, CDR2 ANQGSEA, per germline. This chain's CDR3 is CSVLRGLGYNEQYF. Here the CDR3 DNA reads TGCAGCGTGCTCAGGGGCCTGGGGTATAACGAGCAGTACTTC.

V usage is TRBV9 and J usage is TRBJ1-1; D is possibly TRBD1 (5 bases). In germline, CDR1 is SGDLS, CDR2 YYNGEE. This CDR3 has 14 amino acids. The V gene lost 2 bases and the J gene lost 4 bases, with 12 bases spanning the gap. This CDR3 is CASSVEGWGTEAFF. The CDR3 DNA sequence: TGTGCCAGCAGCGTTGAGGGGTGGGGCACTGAAGCTTTCTTT.

The J gene is TRBJ2-3, the V gene TRBV28, with 9 nucleotides matching TRBD1. CDR3 length: 16 residues. Germline values: CDR1 MDHEN, CDR2 SYDVKM. V shed 1 base and J 0 bases; nucleotides not matched to a gene: 2. The chain's CDR3 is CASSLYGTGSTDTQYF. CDR3 in DNA: TGTGCCAGCAGTTTATACGGGACAGGGAGCACAGATACGCAGTATTTT.

This chain connects TRBV5-1 to TRBJ1-2, with 7 bases fitting TRBD1. This CDR3 region has 16 residues. J was trimmed by 5 bases and V by 3 bases; bases with no gene match: 13. Germline V gives CDR1 SGHRS, CDR2 YFSETQ. The CDR3 DNA is TGCGCCAGCAGCTGGCCCCGGGACAGCCCGGAGTATGGCTACACCTTC. Protein product: CASSWPRDSPEYGYTF.

V gene TRBV6-1 combines with J gene TRBJ2-3; the match to TRBD2 covers 10 bases. The CDR3 has 17 amino acids. The germline V gene has CDR1 MNHNS and CDR2 SASEGT. Trimming cost V 4 bases and J 2 bases; bases outside gene matches: 9. The CDR3 coding sequence is TGTGCCAGCAGTGTAAGCCGGACTAGCGGTAACACAGATACGCAGTATTTT. Its protein product is CASSVSRTSGNTDTQYF.